Given below is one T cell receptor (beta chain) in context. What it binds is unknown. This sample is drawn from a study of cytomegalovirus exposure and HLA in healthy donors. Study observations and caveats: The CMV antigen specificity of a few CMV-associated chains was confirmed through in vitro analysis. Listed as cytomegalovirus-associated were 150 to 200 TCR beta chains. Subsequent analysis found a tendency for first-cohort TCR clusters to co-occur within the 120 validation repertoires.

Libraries were prepared by immunoSEQ multiplex PCR; TCRdb keeps only in-frame clonotypes and omits some of them. The sample records under 150,000 clones, approximately 85% being singletons. The CDR3 runs 14 residues. Germline-derived CDR1 and CDR2 are ENHRY and SYGVKD. V was clipped by 10 bases and J by 7 bases; unmatched bases: 10. The TCR originated in a woman in her thirties in good health and CMV-seronegative. This chain uses TRBV10-3 with TRBJ2-1, with 10 positions matching TRBD2. The sample comprised PBMCs. The CDR3 region has the DNA TGTGCCACCGGGTCGGGACTAGCGTCGAATGAGCAGTTCTTC. Amino acids: CATGSGLASNEQFF.